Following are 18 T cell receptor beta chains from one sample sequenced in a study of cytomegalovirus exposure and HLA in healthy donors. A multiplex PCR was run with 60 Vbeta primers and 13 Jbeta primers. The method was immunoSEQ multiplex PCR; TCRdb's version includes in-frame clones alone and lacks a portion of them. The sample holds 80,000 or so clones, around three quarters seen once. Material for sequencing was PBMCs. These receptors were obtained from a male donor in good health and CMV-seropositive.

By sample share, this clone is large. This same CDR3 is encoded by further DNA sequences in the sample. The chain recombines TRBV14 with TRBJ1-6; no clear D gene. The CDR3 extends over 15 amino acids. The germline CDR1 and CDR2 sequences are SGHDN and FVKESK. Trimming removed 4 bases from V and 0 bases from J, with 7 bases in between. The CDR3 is CASSPDYSYNSPLHF. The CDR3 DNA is TGTGCCAGCAGCCCAGACTACTCCTATAATTCACCCCTCCACTTT.

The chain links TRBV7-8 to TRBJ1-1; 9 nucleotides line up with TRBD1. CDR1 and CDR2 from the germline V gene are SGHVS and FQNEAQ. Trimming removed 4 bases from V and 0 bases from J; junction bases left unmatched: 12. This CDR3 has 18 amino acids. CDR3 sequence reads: CASSSPRDRAGMNTEAFF. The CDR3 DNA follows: TGTGCCAGCAGCTCCCCTCGGGACAGGGCAGGAATGAACACTGAAGCTTTCTTT.

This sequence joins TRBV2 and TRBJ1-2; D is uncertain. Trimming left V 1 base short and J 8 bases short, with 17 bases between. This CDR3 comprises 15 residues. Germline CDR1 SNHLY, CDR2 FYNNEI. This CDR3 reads CASSEGRVRVRGYTF. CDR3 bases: TGTGCCAGCAGTGAAGGTCGGGTGAGGGTTAGGGGCTACACCTTC.

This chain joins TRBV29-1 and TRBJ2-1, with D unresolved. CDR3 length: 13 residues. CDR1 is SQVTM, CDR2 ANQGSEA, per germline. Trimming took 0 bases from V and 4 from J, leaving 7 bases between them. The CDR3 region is CSVEELNYNEQFF. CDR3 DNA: TGCAGCGTTGAAGAACTGAATTACAATGAGCAGTTCTTC.

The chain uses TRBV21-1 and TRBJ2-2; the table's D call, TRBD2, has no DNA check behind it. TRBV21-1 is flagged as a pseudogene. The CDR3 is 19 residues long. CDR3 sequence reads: CASSRSWVSGRYNTGELFF. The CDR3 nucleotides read TGTGCCAGCTCCCGATCGTGGGTTAGCGGGAGGTATAACACCGGGGAGCTGTTTTTT.

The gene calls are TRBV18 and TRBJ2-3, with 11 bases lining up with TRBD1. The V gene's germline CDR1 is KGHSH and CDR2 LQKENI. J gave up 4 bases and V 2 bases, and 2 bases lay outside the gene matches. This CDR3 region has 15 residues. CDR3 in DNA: TGTGCCAGCTCACCAAGGACAGGGGGCTCAGATACGCAGTATTTT. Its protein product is CASSPRTGGSDTQYF.

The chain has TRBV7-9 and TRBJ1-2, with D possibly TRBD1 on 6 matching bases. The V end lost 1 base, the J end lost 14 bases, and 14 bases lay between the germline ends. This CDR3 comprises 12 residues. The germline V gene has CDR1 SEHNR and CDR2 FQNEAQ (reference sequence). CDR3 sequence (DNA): TGTGCCAGCAGCTTAGTACAGGGAAGGGAAACCTTC. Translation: CASSLVQGRETF.

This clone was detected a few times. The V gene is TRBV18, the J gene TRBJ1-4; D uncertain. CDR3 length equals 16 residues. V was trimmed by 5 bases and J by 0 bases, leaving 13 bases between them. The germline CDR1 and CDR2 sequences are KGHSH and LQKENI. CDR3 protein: CASSSGNFATNEKLFF. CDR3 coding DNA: TGTGCCAGCTCAAGCGGGAATTTTGCAACTAATGAAAAACTGTTTTTT.

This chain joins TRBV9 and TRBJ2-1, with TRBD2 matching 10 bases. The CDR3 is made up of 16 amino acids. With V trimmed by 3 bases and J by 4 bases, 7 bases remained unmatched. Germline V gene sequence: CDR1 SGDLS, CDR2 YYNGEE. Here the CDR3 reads CASSALAGELYNEQFF. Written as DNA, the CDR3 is TGTGCCAGCAGCGCCCTAGCGGGGGAGTTATACAATGAGCAGTTCTTC.

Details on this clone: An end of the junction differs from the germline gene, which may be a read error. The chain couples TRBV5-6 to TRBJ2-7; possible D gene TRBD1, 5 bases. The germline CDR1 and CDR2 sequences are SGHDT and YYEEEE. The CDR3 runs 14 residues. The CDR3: CASSLVDTLYGQYF. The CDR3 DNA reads TGTGCCAGCAGCTTGGTGGACACCCTCTACGGGCAGTACTTC. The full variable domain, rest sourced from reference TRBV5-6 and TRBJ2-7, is DAGVTQSPTHLIKTRGQQVTLRCSPKSGHDTVSWYQQALGQGPQFIFQYYEEEERQRGNFPDRFSGHQFPNYSSELNVNALLLGDSALYLCASSLVDTLYGQYFGPGTRLTVT.

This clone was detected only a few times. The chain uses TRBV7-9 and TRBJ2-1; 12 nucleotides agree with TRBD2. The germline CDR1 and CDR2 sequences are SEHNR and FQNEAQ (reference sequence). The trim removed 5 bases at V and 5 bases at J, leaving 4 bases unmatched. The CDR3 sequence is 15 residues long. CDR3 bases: TGTGCCAGCAGCGTACGGACTAGCGGGGACAATGAGCAGTTCTTC. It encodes CASSVRTSGDNEQFF. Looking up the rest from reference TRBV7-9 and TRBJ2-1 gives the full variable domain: DTGVSQNPRHKITKRGQNVTFRCDPISEHNRLYWYRQTLGQGPEFLTYFQNEAQLEKSRLLSDRFSAERPKGSFSTLEIQRTEQGDSAMYLCASSVRTSGDNEQFFGPGTRLTVL.

The chain's CDR3 is CASSIAGANTGELFF. CDR3 DNA sequence: TGTGCCAGTAGTATAGCGGGGGCGAACACCGGGGAGCTGTTTTTT. The genes are TRBV19 and TRBJ2-2; TRBD2 might be the D (6 bases). V was shortened by 1 base and J by 0 bases, with 6 bases between the two germline ends. The CDR3 has 15 amino acids. The germline gives CDR1 LNHDA, CDR2 SQIVND (reference sequence). Together with reference TRBV19 and TRBJ2-2, the CDR3 gives the full variable domain: DGGITQSPKYLFRKEGQNVTLSCEQNLNHDAMYWYRQDPGQGLRLIYYSQIVNDFQKGDIAEGYSVSREKKESFPLTVTSAQKNPTAFYLCASSIAGANTGELFFGEGSRLTVL.

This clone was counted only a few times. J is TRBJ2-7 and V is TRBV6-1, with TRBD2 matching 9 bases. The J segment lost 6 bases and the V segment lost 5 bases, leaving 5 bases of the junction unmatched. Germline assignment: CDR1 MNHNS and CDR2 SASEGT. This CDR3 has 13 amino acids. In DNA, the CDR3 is TGTGCCAGCAGTCCCGGGACTAGCAGCGAGCAGTACTTC. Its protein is CASSPGTSSEQYF.

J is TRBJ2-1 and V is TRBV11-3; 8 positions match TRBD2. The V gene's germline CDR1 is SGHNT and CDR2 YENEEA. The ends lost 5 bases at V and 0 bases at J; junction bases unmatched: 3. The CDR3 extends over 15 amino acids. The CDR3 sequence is CASSAGTSSYNEQFF. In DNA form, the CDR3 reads TGTGCCAGCAGCGCGGGGACTAGCTCCTACAATGAGCAGTTCTTC.

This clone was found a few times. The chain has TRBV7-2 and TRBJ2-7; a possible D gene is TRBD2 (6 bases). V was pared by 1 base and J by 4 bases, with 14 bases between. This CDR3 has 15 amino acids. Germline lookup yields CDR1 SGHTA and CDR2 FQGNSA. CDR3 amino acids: CASSLDVGGTYEQYF. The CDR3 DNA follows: TGTGCCAGCAGCTTAGACGTTGGGGGGACTTACGAGCAGTACTTC.

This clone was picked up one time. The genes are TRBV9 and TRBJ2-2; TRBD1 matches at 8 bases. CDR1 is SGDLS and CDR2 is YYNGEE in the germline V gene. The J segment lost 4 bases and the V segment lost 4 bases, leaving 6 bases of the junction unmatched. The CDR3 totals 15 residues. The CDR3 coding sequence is TGTGCCAGCAGCACACGGGACAGGTTCACCGGGGAGCTGTTTTTT. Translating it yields CASSTRDRFTGELFF.

The chain's CDR3 is CASSPYRGGTDTQYF. The CDR3 coding sequence is TGTGCCAGCAGCCCGTACAGGGGAGGCACAGATACGCAGTATTTT. The chain carries TRBV7-3 and TRBJ2-3; TRBD1 aligns across 7 bases. The germline CDR1 and CDR2 sequences are SGHTA and FQGTGA. This CDR3 has 15 amino acids. The junction had 6 bases not matched to a gene; V was cut back by 5 bases and J by 1 base.

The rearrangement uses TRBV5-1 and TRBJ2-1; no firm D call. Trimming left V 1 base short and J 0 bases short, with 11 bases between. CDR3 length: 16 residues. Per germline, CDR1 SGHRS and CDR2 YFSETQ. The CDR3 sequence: CASSLIESDSYNEQFF. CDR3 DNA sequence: TGCGCCAGCAGCTTGATAGAGAGCGACTCCTACAATGAGCAGTTCTTC. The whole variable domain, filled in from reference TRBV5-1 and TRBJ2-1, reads KAGVTQTPRYLIKTRGQQVTLSCSPISGHRSVSWYQQTPGQGLQFLFEYFSETQRNKGNFPGRFSGRQFSNSRSEMNVSTLELGDSALYLCASSLIESDSYNEQFFGPGTRLTVL.